The present T cell receptor beta chain was sequenced within a study of blood T cell repertoires in COVID-19. Study summary: Specimens from acute and convalescent COVID-19 originated in the United States, Italy and Spain.

In the original processing: Amplifying reference gene primers gave estimates of nucleated cell counts. Libraries were prepared by immunoSEQ multiplex PCR; TCRdb keeps only in-frame clonotypes and omits some of them. The DNA gave D and trimming, while V, J and clone size come from that table. The sample consists of over 250,000 clones, under 90% of them appearing once. Two negative PCRs, clearance, or symptom resolution were required of recovered Cohort 3 donors. In germline, CDR1 is KGHSH, CDR2 LQKENI. The V and J ends lost 1 base and 4 bases, in that order; junction bases with no gene match: 1. The CDR3 is 15 amino acids.

The sample taken for sequencing was PBMCs or T cells enriched from blood (not recorded which). The chain is built from TRBV18 and TRBJ1-5; 10 nucleotides align to TRBD1. The receptor's source is a woman aged 55-69 years who had recovered from COVID-19. The CDR3 DNA sequence: TGTGCCAGCTCACCACGGGACAGGGGAAATCAGCCCCAGCATTTT. Its protein product is CASSPRDRGNQPQHF.